These 22 T cell receptor beta chains originate from one sample sequenced in a study of regulatory and conventional T cells in breast cancer. Using its own MiXCR run on the PCR reads, TCRdb lists one record per CDR3 protein. The sample has approximately 9,500 distinct CDR3 sequences, approximately 30% seen once; the top ten hold under 6.5%. Sequencing was carried out using conventional T cells from blood. The receptors were sampled from a male donor in good health.

Comments on this clonotype: A read error is possible here, since a much larger clone lies one base away. CDR3 amino acids: CASGAGPMNTEAFF. The DNA for the CDR3 is TGTGCCAGCGGCGCGGGCCCGATGAACACTGAAGCTTTCTTT. The chain uses TRBV5-4 and TRBJ1-1, with D unclear. The germline V gene encodes CDR1 SGHNT and CDR2 YYREEE (reference sequence). The V end was cut by 7 bases, the J end by 0 bases, with 13 bases between. The CDR3 runs to 14 residues.

The chain employs TRBV6-5 and TRBJ2-1; D gene ambiguous. This CDR3 spans 12 amino acids. Germline CDR1 MNHEY, CDR2 SVGAGI. The V gene lost 11 bases and the J gene lost 9 bases, with 17 bases spanning the gap. The CDR3 loop reads CAGSHASGEQFF. The CDR3 region has the DNA TGTGCCGGCTCTCACGCCTCCGGTGAGCAGTTCTTC.

The chain uses TRBV10-3 and TRBJ2-7, with 10 bases lining up with TRBD1. V lost 6 bases, J lost 2 bases, and 7 bases stayed unmatched. Germline V CDR1 and CDR2: ENHRY, SYGVKD. CDR3 length equals 15 residues. CDR3 nucleotides: TGTGCCATCAGCGACGGGACAGGGGTAACCTACGAGCAGTACTTC. Its protein product is CAISDGTGVTYEQYF.

This clonotype was seen only a few times. J is TRBJ2-1 and V is TRBV7-2, with D possibly being TRBD2 (6 bases). The CDR3 runs 19 residues. The germline V gene encodes CDR1 SGHTA and CDR2 FQGNSA. Between the trimmed V and J ends, which lost 5 bases and 3 bases, there was a span of 26 bases. DNA of the CDR3: TGTGCCAGCAGCATCACCGGGGGAGTTAGCCCAACCCGCTACAATGAGCAGTTCTTC. It specifies CASSITGGVSPTRYNEQFF.

This sequence joins TRBV4-2 and TRBJ1-1; no definite D call. The V end was cut by 4 bases, the J end by 0 bases, with 12 bases between. The CDR3 consists of 15 residues. Germline V gives CDR1 LGHNA, CDR2 YNFKEQ. The CDR3 DNA reads as TGTGCCAGCAGCCGAAACTCAGCTCTGAACACTGAAGCTTTCTTT. Protein: CASSRNSALNTEAFF.

The chain employs TRBV28 and TRBJ2-2; D gene uncertain. CDR3 length equals 12 residues. V dropped 6 bases and J dropped 9 bases, with 11 bases sitting between them. Germline V gene data show CDR1 as MDHEN and CDR2 as SYDVKM. The CDR3 DNA follows: TGTGCCAGCAGAAGACACGCCCGGGAGCTGTTTTTT. It yields the protein CASRRHARELFF.

J is TRBJ2-7 and V is TRBV6-1; the D gene could be TRBD1 or TRBD2 (6 bases each). CDR3 length: 14 residues. Germline loops: CDR1 MNHNS, CDR2 SASEGT. Trimming pared 6 bases from V and 6 bases from J, leaving 18 bases between. CDR3 nucleotides: TGTGCCAGCAGGGGTCCGTTAGGGGGGCGCGAGCAGTACTTC. Residues: CASRGPLGGREQYF.

The chain uses TRBV5-1 and TRBJ2-3; a weak D match, TRBD2 (7 bases). The germline V gene encodes CDR1 SGHRS and CDR2 YFSETQ. The CDR3 contains 15 residues. V lost 7 bases, J lost 4 bases, and 19 bases lay in between. The CDR3 DNA follows: TGCGCCAGCTGCCTCTCCGGGGGGCCTTCAGATACGCAGTATTTT. This sequence encodes CASCLSGGPSDTQYF.

The table lists this clonotype with a few counts. This chain connects TRBV4-1 to TRBJ1-1; D gene uncertain. Germline-derived CDR1 and CDR2 are MGHRA and YSYEKL. This CDR3 is 14 amino acids long. The germline V and J ends were trimmed by 0 bases and 3 bases, with 8 bases remaining between them. The CDR3 DNA reads as TGCGCCAGCAGCCAAGAGGGCAGATACACTGAAGCTTTCTTT. Translating gives CASSQEGRYTEAFF.

This clonotype has ten or more counts. The chain uses TRBV6-1 and TRBJ2-7; 9 bases fit TRBD1. V lost 6 bases to trimming and J lost 4 bases; unmatched junction nucleotides: 13. Per the germline V gene, CDR1 is MNHNS and CDR2 is SASEGT. The CDR3 is made up of 16 amino acids. The CDR3 sequence: CASRLGVTGGTYEQYF. For the CDR3, the DNA is TGTGCCAGCAGACTAGGGGTGACAGGGGGAACTTACGAGCAGTACTTC.

This clonotype rates as medium-sized (0.01 to 0.1%). The J gene is TRBJ2-7, the V gene TRBV6-5; maybe TRBD1 (6 bases). Germline CDR1 reads MNHEY; CDR2 reads SVGAGI. The V end was cut by 5 bases, the J end by 0 bases, with 14 bases between. CDR3 size: 15 residues. The CDR3 nucleotides are TGTGCCAGCAGTACCCTCCAGGGGATCTCCTACGAGCAGTACTTC. Protein product: CASSTLQGISYEQYF.

The J gene is TRBJ1-2, the V gene TRBV7-2; TRBD1 aligns across 8 bases. The V segment lost 5 bases and the J segment 4 bases; nucleotides outside the gene matches: 3. CDR3 size: 13 residues. Per the germline V gene, CDR1 is SGHTA and CDR2 is FQGNSA. The CDR3 DNA follows: TGTGCCAGCAGCCTGGGACAGGTCTATGGCTACACCTTC. Protein product: CASSLGQVYGYTF.

This clonotype showed up many times. The V and J genes are TRBV29-1 and TRBJ1-1; D might be TRBD1 (6 bases). The CDR3 is made up of 12 amino acids. The germline V gene has CDR1 SQVTM and CDR2 ANQGSEA. Trimming removed 7 bases from V and 10 bases from J, with 19 bases in between. In nucleotides, the CDR3 is TGCAGCGCTCAGGGGCTAGAGAGGGTAGCTTTCTTT. Its protein product is CSAQGLERVAFF. Based on the CDR3 plus reference TRBV29-1 and TRBJ1-1, the full variable domain is SAVISQKPSRDICQRGTSLTIQCQVDSQVTMMFWYRQQPGQSLTLIATANQGSEATYESGFVIDKFPISRPNLTFSTLTVSNMSPEDSSIYLCSAQGLERVAFFGQGTRLTVV.

The rearrangement links TRBV7-2 to TRBJ2-1; unclear D gene. Germline V CDR1 and CDR2: SGHTA, FQGNSA. The CDR3 is 14 amino acids. Trimming cost V 3 bases and J 7 bases, with 13 bases left between them. The CDR3 bases are TGTGCCAGCAGCTTCCTGGATCCTTTTAATGAGCAGTTCTTC. It codes for CASSFLDPFNEQFF.

This clonotype is medium-sized (0.01 to 0.1%) by share. The chain is built from TRBV7-6 and TRBJ2-3, with D perhaps being TRBD1 or TRBD2 (6 bases each). The germline V gene encodes CDR1 SGHVS and CDR2 FNYEAQ. The CDR3 has 16 residues. Trimming took off 5 bases at V and 0 bases at J, with 15 bases between the two ends. CDR3: CASSLVGGRSTDTQYF. CDR3 nucleotides: TGTGCCAGCAGCCTCGTGGGGGGCCGTAGCACAGATACGCAGTATTTT.

Of note for this clonotype: This may stem from a read error, because a much larger clone lies one nucleotide away. This chain uses TRBV9 with TRBJ2-1; no reliable D call. CDR1 is SGDLS and CDR2 is YYNGEE in the germline V gene. This CDR3 has 15 residues. V was pared by 3 bases and J by 0 bases, with 10 bases between. CDR3: CASSAGGNSYNEQFF. In DNA, the CDR3 is TGTGCCAGCAGCGCAGGTGGGAACTCCTACAATGAGCAGTTCTTC.

By share of the sample, this clonotype is medium-sized. This chain links TRBV5-6 with TRBJ1-6; 7 bases line up with TRBD1. Per the germline V gene, CDR1 is SGHDT and CDR2 is YYEEEE. The CDR3 spans 13 residues. The V segment lost 5 bases and the J segment 7 bases; nucleotides outside the gene matches: 3. Here the CDR3 reads CASRGQSNSPLHF. The CDR3 coding sequence is TGTGCCAGCAGGGGACAGTCGAATTCACCCCTCCACTTT.

This clonotype has more than one count but fewer than ten. The genes are TRBV12-3 or TRBV12-4 and TRBJ2-7; possibly TRBD2 for D (6 bases). There are 14 residues in the CDR3. V lost 5 bases and J 0 bases, leaving 11 bases between the germline ends. CDR3 loop: CASSRGGSSYEQYF. The CDR3 region has the DNA TGTGCCAGCAGTCGTGGGGGGAGCTCCTACGAGCAGTACTTC.

Comment on this clonotype: One end of the junction varies from germline; a read error may be responsible. V gene TRBV4-1 combines with J gene TRBJ2-6; TRBD2 is a possible D gene (7 bases). CDR1 MGHRA and CDR2 YSYEKL come from the germline V gene. CDR3 length: 18 residues. This chain's CDR3 is CASSPGGRVSSGANVLAF. The CDR3 nucleotides read TGCGCCAGCAGCCCGGGGGGCAGGGTATCCTCTGGGGCCAACGTCCTGGCTTTC.

This clonotype is judged medium-sized. This chain connects TRBV7-2 to TRBJ2-1; 8 nucleotides line up with TRBD2. After removal of 5 bases from V and 4 bases from J, the junction contained 7 bases not matched to a gene. CDR3 size: 15 residues. CDR1 SGHTA and CDR2 FQGNSA come from the germline V gene. CDR3 bases: TGTGCCAGCAGCGCAACGGGGGGGAAGTACAATGAGCAGTTCTTC. Protein sequence: CASSATGGKYNEQFF. The variable domain in full, completed from reference TRBV7-2 and TRBJ2-1, reads GAGVSQSPSNKVTEKGKDVELRCDPISGHTALYWYRQSLGQGLEFLIYFQGNSAPDKSGLPSDRFSAERTGGSVSTLTIQRTQQEDSAVYLCASSATGGKYNEQFFGPGTRLTVL.

Only one count was recorded for this clonotype. At one boundary the junction diverges from the germline segment, which might be a read error. The chain is built from TRBV5-1 and TRBJ1-1; 9 nucleotides align to TRBD1. CDR3 length: 16 amino acids. In germline, CDR1 is SGHRS, CDR2 YFSETQ. The CDR3 loop reads CASSLQGAMSRAEASF. The CDR3 nucleotides are TGCGCCAGCAGCTTACAGGGGGCAATGAGTAGGGCTGAAGCTTCCTTT. The full variable domain, with the rest looked up from reference TRBV5-1 and TRBJ1-1, is KAGVTQTPRYLIKTRGQQVTLSCSPISGHRSVSWYQQTPGQGLQFLFEYFSETQRNKGNFPGRFSGRQFSNSRSEMNVSTLELGDSALYLCASSLQGAMSRAEASFGQGTRLTVV.

DNA for the CDR3: TGTGCCAGTAGCCCCTACGAAGACGGGATTAGTAGTCAGCCCCAGCATTTT. It specifies CASSPYEDGISSQPQHF. V usage is TRBV19 and J usage is TRBJ1-5; D not resolved. CDR1 is LNHDA, CDR2 SQIVND, per germline (reference sequence). The length of the CDR3 is 17 residues. Trimming pared 6 bases from V and 6 bases from J, leaving 24 bases between.